The 11 T cell receptor beta chains listed next were all sequenced from one sample in a study of blood T cell repertoires in COVID-19. This table comes from immunoSEQ multiplex PCR, and its TCRdb copy is limited to in-frame clones, with some not included. The data contain approximately 280,000 clones, approximately 86% of them singletons. Specimen: peripheral blood. The receptor set was obtained from a woman under 40 who had recovered from COVID-19.

The V and J genes are TRBV11-2 and TRBJ2-5, with D unclear. The CDR3 length is 13 residues. V lost 4 bases and J 1 base, leaving 7 bases between the germline ends. Germline V gene lookup returns CDR1 SGHAT and CDR2 FQNNGV. The CDR3 nucleotides read TGTGCCAGCAGCTACTCCATCCAAGAGACCCAGTACTTC. Residues: CASSYSIQETQYF.

CDR3 protein: CASSAQTGTTDGYTF. The CDR3 coding sequence is TGTGCCAGCAGCGCCCAGACAGGTACTACGGATGGCTACACCTTC. The chain employs TRBV7-8 and TRBJ1-2; D might be TRBD1 (6 bases). Trimming shortened V by 5 bases and J by 6 bases, and 19 bases separated the two germline ends. CDR3 length equals 15 residues. Germline CDR1 is SGHVS and CDR2 is FQNEAQ.

The V gene is TRBV11-2, the J gene TRBJ2-1, with a tentative D call TRBD1 (6 bases). The V end was cut by 1 base, the J end by 2 bases, with 9 bases between. From germline, CDR1 is SGHAT and CDR2 FQNNGV. This CDR3 has 15 amino acids. In DNA, the CDR3 is TGTGCCAGCAGCTTAGGAGGGACAACCTACAATGAGCAGTTCTTC. Residues: CASSLGGTTYNEQFF.

V usage is TRBV27 and J usage is TRBJ1-5; 8 bases are shared with TRBD1. J was trimmed by 0 bases and V by 6 bases; bases with no gene match: 13. CDR1 and CDR2 from the germline V gene are MNHEY and SMNVEV (reference sequence). The CDR3 is made up of 18 amino acids. This chain's CDR3 is CASSPTPSGGHSNQPQHF. The CDR3 DNA reads as TGTGCCAGCAGCCCTACCCCCTCAGGGGGCCATAGCAATCAGCCCCAGCATTTT.

J is TRBJ2-5 and V is TRBV2, with D possibly matching TRBD1 (5 bases). V shed 3 bases and J shed 5 bases, with 13 bases lying between them. CDR3 length: 14 amino acids. Germline loops: CDR1 SNHLY, CDR2 FYNNEI. CDR3 nucleotide sequence: TGTGCCAGCAGTGAGCGCCAGGGTCAGGAGACCCAGTACTTC. Protein sequence: CASSERQGQETQYF.

This rearrangement joins TRBV7-4 to TRBJ2-5; weak D call: TRBD1 (6 bases). V lost 5 bases and J 0 bases, leaving 16 bases between the germline ends. This CDR3 comprises 16 residues. Germline CDR1 is SGHVT and CDR2 is SQSDAQ. As DNA, the CDR3 is TGTGCCAGCAGCGAAGCCGGGACACCGTACCAAGAGACCCAGTACTTC. Protein product: CASSEAGTPYQETQYF.

This chain joins TRBV19 and TRBJ2-3; 8 bases are shared with TRBD2. V gave up 5 bases and J gave up 0 bases; unmatched junction bases: 7. CDR3 length equals 16 residues. Germline loops: CDR1 LNHDA, CDR2 SQIVND (reference sequence). CDR3 in amino acids: CASSGLLAASTDTQYF. The CDR3 nucleotides are TGTGCCAGTAGTGGGCTACTAGCGGCTAGCACAGATACGCAGTATTTT.

This chain joins TRBV28 and TRBJ1-4; D unresolved. The CDR3 has 16 amino acids. Germline CDR1 reads MDHEN; CDR2 reads SYDVKM. V was cut by 5 bases and J by 0 bases, with 13 bases left in between. DNA of the CDR3: TGTGCCAGCAGTCACTCATTCCGTGCAACTAATGAAAAACTGTTTTTT. This sequence encodes CASSHSFRATNEKLFF.

This clone was found once. Sequence at one end of the junction differs from germline and may be a read error. The chain has TRBV6-2 or TRBV6-3 and TRBJ2-7, with 7 bases aligning to TRBD1. This CDR3 spans 16 amino acids. The germline gives CDR1 MNHEY, CDR2 SVGEGT. Here the CDR3 reads CAGSYRPGQLSYEQYF. CDR3 coding DNA: TGTGCCGGCAGTTACCGCCCGGGACAGCTCTCCTACGAGCAGTACTTC.

The chain carries TRBV3-1 (or the pseudogene TRBV3-2) and TRBJ1-2; D is perhaps TRBD1 (6 bases). This CDR3 region has 15 residues. Germline V CDR1 and CDR2: LGHDT, YNNKEL (reference sequence). Trimming cost V 1 base and J 2 bases, with 11 bases left between them. CDR3 sequence reads: CASSQGPTGNYGYTF. The CDR3 coding sequence is TGTGCCAGCAGCCAAGGCCCTACAGGGAACTATGGCTACACCTTC.

The chain recombines TRBV9 with TRBJ2-5, with TRBD1 identical over 10 bases. After removal of 0 bases from V and 5 bases from J, the junction contained 1 base not matched to a gene. Germline V CDR1 and CDR2: SGDLS, YYNGEE. This CDR3 spans 14 amino acids. The CDR3 DNA reads TGTGCCAGCAGCGTAGTGGACAGGGGGGAGACCCAGTACTTC. It translates to CASSVVDRGETQYF.